This entry features one T cell receptor beta chain sequence. Its antigen is not known. Time point meaning: cycle 4 day 1 (C4D1), after six to seven weeks of nivolumab. Each patient relapsed following autologous stem cell transplantation, and prior brentuximab vedotin exposure differed. This CDR3 comprises 16 residues. V was clipped by 0 bases and J by 5 bases, with 14 bases between them. The germline CDR1 and CDR2 sequences are KGHSH and LQKENI. The record originates from a study of PD-1 blockade in classical Hodgkin lymphoma. Overall study findings and caveats: Before treatment, TCR diversity in newly diagnosed patients was reportedly lower than in healthy donors.

The table came from immunoSEQ multiplex PCR; TCRdb's copy has only in-frame clones and leaves some out. In the table there are fewer than 100,000 clones, around 93% of which are singletons. The specimen comprised peripheral blood mononuclear cells (PBMCs), sampled before the fourth cycle of nivolumab. This clonotype originated in a human donor with classical Hodgkin lymphoma. This sequence joins TRBV18 and TRBJ2-1; maybe TRBD2 (5 bases). The CDR3 DNA is TGTGCCAGCTCACCACCTGTCGGGGTGGCGAACAATGAGCAGTTCTTC. Protein: CASSPPVGVANNEQFF. The complete variable domain, with remaining parts taken from reference TRBV18 and TRBJ2-1, reads NAGVMQNPRHLVRRRGQEARLRCSPMKGHSHVYWYRQLPEEGLKFMVYLQKENIIDESGMPKERFSAEFPKEGPSILRIQQVVRGDSAAYFCASSPPVGVANNEQFFGPGTRLTVL.